This is a list of T cell receptor beta chains from one sample in a study of blood T cell repertoires in COVID-19. Clones were sequenced by immunoSEQ multiplex PCR, and TCRdb holds only the in-frame ones, with some missing. The data hold 150,000 to 200,000 clones, with more than 75% observed a single time. Input material: peripheral blood. These receptors were taken from a man aged 70 or older with acute or convalescent COVID-19. CDR3s include the opening cysteine and the closing phenylalanine or tryptophan. D genes are given only for firm matches. Clone size is given for some rows only: seen once, a few or many times, or a class if the clone is expanded.

size	D	V	J	CDR3	DNA
NA	NA	TRBV7-9	TRBJ1-2	CASSLGQNVGYTF	TGTGCCAGCAGCTTAGGACAGAATGTTGGCTACACCTTC
once	TRBD2	TRBV11-3	TRBJ2-3	CASSFSGGTDTQYF	TGTGCCAGCAGCTTTAGCGGGGGGACAGATACGCAGTATTTT
few	TRBD1	TRBV28	TRBJ1-5	CASTSGGRDQPQHF	TGTGCCAGCACCTCAGGGGGCAGGGACCAGCCCCAGCATTTT
NA	NA	TRBV11-2	TRBJ1-4	CASSYHIEFNEKLFF	TGTGCCAGCAGCTACCATATAGAGTTTAATGAAAAACTGTTTTTT
once	NA	TRBV10-1	TRBJ2-5	CASSESLSQETQYF	TGCGCCAGCAGTGAGTCGTTGTCACAAGAGACCCAGTACTTC
NA	NA	TRBV29-1	TRBJ1-4	CSAGDSTTNEKLFF	TGCAGCGCCGGGGACTCCACAACTAATGAAAAACTGTTTTTT
NA	TRBD1	TRBV29-1	TRBJ1-1	CSVELQGSRRNTEAFF	TGCAGCGTTGAACTACAGGGGTCCCGCAGGAACACTGAAGCTTTCTTT
NA	TRBD2	TRBV4-2	TRBJ2-1	CASSQDTQREINEQFF	TGTGCCAGCAGCCAAGATACCCAGCGGGAAATTAATGAGCAGTTCTTC
NA	NA	TRBV14	TRBJ1-1	CASSQTRVPEAFF	TGTGCCAGCAGCCAAACCAGGGTGCCTGAAGCTTTCTTT
NA	TRBD1	TRBV19	TRBJ2-7	CATEDRVTYEQYF	TGTGCCACCGAGGACAGGGTGACCTACGAGCAGTACTTC
once	TRBD1	TRBV15	TRBJ1-1	CATSSSGTGVNAFF	TGTGCCACCAGCAGCTCCGGGACAGGGGTAAATGCTTTCTTT
NA	TRBD1	TRBV9	TRBJ2-2	CASSDGQGEGTGELFF	TGTGCCAGCAGCGATGGACAGGGTGAGGGGACCGGGGAGCTGTTTTTT
NA	NA	TRBV7-2	TRBJ2-2	CASSLRGTGELFF	TGTGCCAGCAGCTTACGAGGCACCGGGGAGCTGTTTTTT
NA	NA	TRBV6-5	TRBJ2-1	CASSYRNSSYNEQFF	TGTGCCAGCAGTTACCGAAACAGCTCCTACAATGAGCAGTTCTTC
NA	TRBD2	TRBV5-1	TRBJ2-7	CASSLRTSGSQTYEQYF	TGCGCCAGCAGCTTGAGGACTAGCGGGAGCCAGACCTACGAGCAGTACTTC
NA	TRBD1	TRBV5-5	TRBJ2-7	CASTLDRLGIREQYF	TGTGCCAGCACCCTGGACAGGTTGGGGATCAGAGAGCAGTACTTC
NA	NA	TRBV11-3	TRBJ2-3	CASSLAGETDTQYF	TGTGCCAGCAGCTTAGCCGGAGAGACAGATACGCAGTATTTT
NA	NA	TRBV5-1	TRBJ1-4	CASSTGIQGYNEKLFF	TGCGCCAGCAGCACTGGGATACAGGGTTATAATGAAAAACTGTTTTTT
NA	NA	TRBV6-2/TRBV6-3	TRBJ2-7	CASSFNRVSEQYF	TGTGCCAGCAGTTTCAACAGGGTTTCCGAGCAGTACTTC
NA	NA	TRBV2	TRBJ2-7	CAIQRRDTQGEQYF	TGTGCCATCCAACGACGGGACACCCAAGGCGAGCAGTACTTC
NA	NA	TRBV7-2	TRBJ2-1	CASSLVGGREQFF	TGTGCCAGCAGCTTGGTGGGGGGGCGTGAGCAGTTCTTC
NA	NA	TRBV7-8	TRBJ2-5	CASSLSSGRGQETQYF	TGTGCCAGCAGCTTAAGCTCGGGCAGGGGTCAAGAGACCCAGTACTTC
NA	NA	TRBV7-2	TRBJ1-5	CASSLIRGGQPQHF	TGTGCCAGCAGCTTAATTAGAGGAGGCCAGCCCCAGCATTTT
NA	NA	TRBV11-2	TRBJ1-2	CASSSSGVGYTF	TGTGCCAGCAGCTCATCAGGGGTCGGCTACACCTTC
NA	NA	TRBV4-1	TRBJ2-7	CASSQRLVIPEQYF	TGCGCCAGCAGCCAACGACTAGTAATTCCCGAGCAGTACTTC
NA	TRBD1	TRBV19	TRBJ1-2	CASSDLGTAPSGDYGYTF	TGTGCCAGTAGTGACTTGGGGACAGCACCCTCGGGGGACTATGGCTACACCTTC
NA	NA	TRBV15	TRBJ2-2	CATSAPSGELFF	TGTGCCACCAGTGCGCCTTCCGGGGAGCTGTTTTTT
NA	TRBD1	TRBV28	TRBJ1-4	CASSSPGQGSEKLFF	TGTGCCAGCAGTTCTCCGGGACAGGGGTCTGAAAAACTGTTTTTT
NA	NA	TRBV3-1/TRBV3-2	TRBJ1-6	CASVGQNYNSPLHF	TGTGCCAGCGTCGGACAAAATTATAATTCACCCCTCCACTTT
NA	TRBD1	TRBV9	TRBJ2-1	CASSGDRGSEQFF	TGTGCCAGCAGCGGCGACAGGGGGAGTGAGCAGTTCTTC
NA	TRBD1	TRBV10-1	TRBJ2-2	CASSTDRETGELFF	TGCGCCAGCAGTACCGACAGGGAAACCGGGGAGCTGTTTTTT
NA	NA	TRBV11-2	TRBJ2-5	CASSLSVHQETQYF	TGTGCCAGCAGCTTATCGGTCCACCAAGAGACCCAGTACTTC
NA	TRBD1	TRBV28	TRBJ2-7	CASSFRDSAVRF	TGTGCCAGCAGTTTCCGGGACAGCGCTGTCCGCTTC
NA	TRBD2	TRBV5-4	TRBJ2-3	CASSLSGGSSTDTQYF	TGTGCCAGCAGCTTGTCGGGGGGATCTAGCACAGATACGCAGTATTTT
NA	NA	TRBV5-3	TRBJ1-2	CARSLKARGARSNYGYTF	TGTGCCAGAAGCTTAAAAGCACGCGGGGCAAGATCAAACTATGGCTACACCTTC
NA	NA	TRBV28	TRBJ1-5	CASSSESQPQHF	TGTGCCAGCAGTTCGGAGAGTCAGCCCCAGCATTTT
NA	NA	TRBV28	TRBJ1-2	CASSLGADYGYTF	TGTGCCAGCAGTTTGGGCGCAGACTATGGCTACACCTTC
NA	NA	TRBV30	TRBJ1-5	CAWSVGRVNQPQHF	TGTGCCTGGAGTGTAGGCAGGGTCAATCAGCCCCAGCATTTT
once	NA	TRBV6-6	TRBJ1-6	CASSLGSSSPLHF	TGTGCCAGCAGCCTCGGGAGCAGCTCACCCCTCCACTTT
NA	NA	TRBV19	TRBJ2-6	CASRGSSGANVLTF	TGTGCCAGTAGGGGCAGCTCTGGGGCCAACGTCCTGACTTTC
once	NA	TRBV15	TRBJ2-5	CATSRGSQAEAGETQYF	TGTGCCACCAGCAGAGGCTCCCAAGCGGAGGCGGGGGAGACCCAGTACTTC
once	TRBD2	TRBV13	TRBJ2-3	CASSPGLAGGTDTQYF	TGTGCCAGCAGCCCGGGACTAGCGGGGGGCACAGATACGCAGTATTTT
NA	NA	TRBV27	TRBJ2-3	CASSFRGRGTDTQYF	TGTGCCAGCTCGTTCAGGGGAAGGGGCACAGATACGCAGTATTTT
NA	NA	TRBV27	TRBJ1-1	CASRKPGVRETEAFF	TGTGCCAGCAGGAAACCAGGGGTACGTGAGACTGAAGCTTTCTTT
NA	TRBD1	TRBV27	TRBJ2-1	CASRPRQGNAINEQFF	TGTGCCAGCAGACCCCGACAGGGCAACGCCATCAATGAGCAGTTCTTC
NA	NA	TRBV5-5	TRBJ1-1	CASSRQQGAMNTEAFF	TGTGCCAGCAGCAGGCAACAGGGCGCAATGAACACTGAAGCTTTCTTT
few	TRBD2	TRBV4-1	TRBJ2-7	CASRRETSGYEQYF	TGCGCCAGCAGGAGGGAGACTAGCGGCTACGAGCAGTACTTC
NA	NA	TRBV5-5	TRBJ1-2	CASSGDRNRVDGYTF	TGTGCCAGCAGCGGAGACAGGAATCGAGTCGATGGCTACACCTTC
NA	NA	TRBV19	TRBJ1-5	CASSNGLGQPQHF	TGTGCCAGTAGTAACGGGTTGGGTCAGCCCCAGCATTTT
NA	NA	TRBV7-2	TRBJ1-1	CASTRGGANTEAFF	TGTGCCAGCACCCGCGGGGGGGCGAACACTGAAGCTTTCTTT
NA	TRBD1	TRBV5-1	TRBJ2-2	CASSPQGPGELFF	TGCGCCAGCAGCCCACAGGGGCCCGGGGAGCTGTTTTTT
NA	TRBD1	TRBV5-4	TRBJ2-5	CASSRTGLETQYF	TGTGCCAGCAGCCGGACAGGCCTAGAGACCCAGTACTTC
NA	NA	TRBV18	TRBJ1-6	CASSSSSASNSPLHF	TGTGCCAGCTCATCCAGTTCCGCCTCGAATTCACCCCTCCACTTT
once	NA	TRBV5-1	TRBJ2-3	CASSLAPLAARTDTQYF	TGCGCCAGCAGCTTGGCCCCCTTAGCAGCTCGCACAGATACGCAGTATTTT
NA	TRBD1	TRBV5-4	TRBJ1-3	CASTSTGVDSGNTIYF	TGTGCCAGCACCTCGACAGGGGTTGACTCTGGAAACACCATATATTTT